One sample yielded the 13 T cell receptor beta chains listed below, sequenced in a study of regulatory T cells in long-lasting Graves disease. Time point here: persistent/refractory GD, antithyroid drugs over 5 years with positive TRAb. The TCR library was made from RNA that had been extracted from PBMCs in TRIzol. The TCR beta library used iRepertoire HTBI primers with Arm-PCR amplification of CDR3. One entry per CDR3 protein, called by TCRdb with MiXCR from the multiplex PCR reads. This sample yields around 340,000 distinct CDR3 sequences, of which roughly a fifth are seen a single time; approximately 31% belongs to the top ten. The material sequenced was peripheral blood mononuclear cells (PBMCs), taken when the disease was refractory, from a patient treated with antithyroid drugs. The source of these receptors is a female donor with Graves disease.

In this sample, this clonotype turned up many times. V and J are TRBV12-3 or TRBV12-4 and TRBJ2-7; TRBD1 agrees at 7 bases. The CDR3 covers 15 residues. The V and J ends lost 6 bases and 2 bases, in that order; junction bases with no gene match: 10. CDR3 in DNA: TGTGCCAGCAGCCCCACAGGGGAGAGCACCTACGAGCAGTACTTC. Protein: CASSPTGESTYEQYF.

This clonotype was observed a single time. The V gene is TRBV12-3 or TRBV12-4, the J gene TRBJ2-3; D unresolved. V lost 1 base to trimming and J lost 6 bases, with 8 bases between them. This CDR3 has 13 amino acids. CDR3 region: CASSLVVRDTQYF. As DNA, the CDR3 is TGTGCCAGCAGTTTAGTCGTGCGCGATACGCAGTATTTT.

This clonotype was observed at least ten times. The rearrangement links TRBV2 to TRBJ1-2; possible D gene TRBD1, 5 bases. Germline values: CDR1 SNHLY, CDR2 FYNNEI. Trimming stripped 0 bases from V and 6 bases from J, with 14 bases between. The CDR3 length is 15 residues. CDR3 bases: TGTGCCAGCAGTGAAGCGCTCGGGGGGGGTAATGGCTACACCTTC. Protein product: CASSEALGGGNGYTF. The full variable domain, with the rest looked up from reference TRBV2 and TRBJ1-2, is EPEVTQTPSHQVTQMGQEVILRCVPISNHLYFYWYRQILGQKVEFLVSFYNNEISEKSEIFDDQFSVERPDGSNFTLKIRSTKLEDSAMYFCASSEALGGGNGYTFGSGTRLTVV.

Ten or more counts support this clonotype. The chain has TRBV2 and TRBJ1-2; TRBD1 matches 9 bases. Germline V gene sequence: CDR1 SNHLY, CDR2 FYNNEI. The V and J ends lost 10 bases and 2 bases, in that order; junction bases with no gene match: 5. The CDR3 consists of 13 residues. CDR3 amino acids: CATGQGPNYGYTF. In DNA form, the CDR3 reads TGTGCCACCGGACAGGGGCCAAACTATGGCTACACCTTC.

The sample holds many counts of this clonotype. This chain uses TRBV2 with TRBJ2-7; perhaps TRBD1 as D (6 bases). Germline CDR1 is SNHLY and CDR2 is FYNNEI. The length of the CDR3 is 12 residues. V lost 6 bases, J lost 5 bases, and 11 bases lay in between. The CDR3 DNA reads as TGTGCCAGCAGGATACAGGGCCACGAGCAGTACTTC. This encodes CASRIQGHEQYF.

The sample holds many counts of this clonotype. The chain links TRBV6-1 to TRBJ2-7; TRBD1 aligns across 10 bases. Looked up from germline, CDR1 is MNHNS and CDR2 is SASEGT. The CDR3 loop spans 13 amino acids. V lost 6 bases, J lost 3 bases, and 2 bases stayed unmatched. The CDR3 spells CASSWTGGYEQYF. In DNA, the CDR3 is TGTGCCAGCAGCTGGACAGGGGGCTACGAGCAGTACTTC.

This clonotype was seen many times. The chain is built from TRBV6-5 and TRBJ2-7; unclear D gene. The germline V gene has CDR1 MNHEY and CDR2 SVGAGI. The CDR3 sequence is 14 residues long. With 0 bases removed from V and 3 bases from J, the gap between germline ends came to 9 bases. The chain's CDR3 is CASSYSGPHYEQYF. CDR3 coding DNA: TGTGCCAGCAGTTACTCCGGGCCTCACTACGAGCAGTACTTC.

This clonotype showed up just a few times. This chain links TRBV18 with TRBJ1-1, with D unclear. The CDR3 consists of 13 residues. Germline-derived CDR1 and CDR2 are KGHSH and LQKENI. The germline V and J ends were trimmed by 6 bases and 11 bases, with 19 bases remaining between them. The CDR3 DNA reads as TGTGCCAGCTCTGACATCCGGACTGCGGAGGCTTTCTTT. Translating it yields CASSDIRTAEAFF.

There are a few counts of this clonotype. The rearrangement joins TRBV5-1 to TRBJ1-1; tentatively, D is TRBD1 (6 bases). Trimming took off 0 bases at V and 1 base at J, with 10 bases between the two ends. The CDR3 is made up of 15 amino acids. The germline gives CDR1 SGHRS, CDR2 YFSETQ. This CDR3 is CASSLVGGGNTEAFF. The DNA of the CDR3 is TGCGCCAGCAGCTTGGTTGGGGGCGGGAACACTGAAGCTTTCTTT.

This clonotype was seen repeatedly, ten times or more. V gene TRBV27 combines with J gene TRBJ2-2; tentatively, D is TRBD1 or TRBD2 (7 bases each). CDR1 is MNHEY, CDR2 SMNVEV, per germline (reference sequence). Trimming pared 3 bases from V and 5 bases from J, leaving 13 bases between. CDR3 size: 15 residues. CDR3 residues: CASSFIQGGTGELFF. The CDR3 DNA sequence: TGTGCCAGCAGTTTTATCCAGGGGGGGACCGGGGAGCTGTTTTTT.

This clonotype was counted at least ten times. The chain has TRBV11-3 and TRBJ1-1, with 9 bases that match TRBD1. V shed 5 bases, J shed 2 bases, and the junction held 12 bases outside the gene matches. The CDR3 has 17 residues. Germline V gives CDR1 SGHNT, CDR2 YENEEA. The CDR3 reads CASSPWFWDRVNTEAFF. DNA for the CDR3: TGTGCCAGCAGCCCCTGGTTCTGGGACAGGGTCAACACTGAAGCTTTCTTT.

This clonotype appeared a few times. V and J are TRBV7-9 and TRBJ1-4; D might be TRBD1 (6 bases). The germline V gene encodes CDR1 SEHNR and CDR2 FQNEAQ (reference sequence). Trimming took off 5 bases at V and 7 bases at J, with 11 bases between the two ends. The CDR3 runs to 13 residues. The CDR3 sequence: CASSVRGTEKLFF. CDR3 coding DNA: TGTGCCAGCAGCGTTAGGGGGACTGAAAAACTGTTTTTT. The variable domain in full, with the rest retrieved from reference TRBV7-9 and TRBJ1-4, is DTGVSQNPRHKITKRGQNVTFRCDPISEHNRLYWYRQTLGQGPEFLTYFQNEAQLEKSRLLSDRFSAERPKGSFSTLEIQRTEQGDSAMYLCASSVRGTEKLFFGSGTQLSVL.

The rearrangement links TRBV9 to TRBJ1-4; D remains unclear. Trimming left V 3 bases short and J 0 bases short, with 6 bases between. CDR1 SGDLS and CDR2 YYNGEE come from the germline V gene. CDR3 size: 14 residues. This CDR3 is CASSGKATNEKLFF. In DNA form, the CDR3 reads TGTGCCAGCAGCGGCAAGGCAACTAATGAAAAACTGTTTTTT.